The present entry profiles one T cell receptor beta chain with its context. Its antigen is not identified. The sample originates from a study of shared clonotypes between healthy human individuals. Study-level background: Three plates each covered CD4 naive and memory; CD8 naive two, CD8 memory one.

In the sorted-subset replicate PCRs, 200 ng DNA, roughly 30,000 T cell genomes, was used. The table came from immunoSEQ multiplex PCR; TCRdb's copy has only in-frame clones and leaves some out. This table has roughly 1,000,000 clones, more than 75% appearing once. Germline values: CDR1 LNHDA, CDR2 SQIVND (reference sequence). This CDR3 is built from 15 residues. With V trimmed by 5 bases and J by 4 bases, 8 bases remained unmatched. General study findings and limits: Clonotype sharing across four donors was observed for 4% to 5.5% of naive CD4 clonotypes.

The chain recombines TRBV19 with TRBJ1-5, with 7 bases fitting TRBD1. The sample consisted of memory CD4+ T cells from PBMCs. Subset of the sample: CD45RA-negative fraction. The source is a man between 18 and 29 years old in good health. Some clones in this sample may be carry-over from other donors' samples. The CDR3 nucleotides are TGTGCCAGTAGTGAAAGGGACAGAAGAAATCAGCCCCAGCATTTT. Its protein product is CASSERDRRNQPQHF. The variable domain in full, completed from reference TRBV19 and TRBJ1-5, reads DGGITQSPKYLFRKEGQNVTLSCEQNLNHDAMYWYRQDPGQGLRLIYYSQIVNDFQKGDIAEGYSVSREKKESFPLTVTSAQKNPTAFYLCASSERDRRNQPQHFGDGTRLSIL.